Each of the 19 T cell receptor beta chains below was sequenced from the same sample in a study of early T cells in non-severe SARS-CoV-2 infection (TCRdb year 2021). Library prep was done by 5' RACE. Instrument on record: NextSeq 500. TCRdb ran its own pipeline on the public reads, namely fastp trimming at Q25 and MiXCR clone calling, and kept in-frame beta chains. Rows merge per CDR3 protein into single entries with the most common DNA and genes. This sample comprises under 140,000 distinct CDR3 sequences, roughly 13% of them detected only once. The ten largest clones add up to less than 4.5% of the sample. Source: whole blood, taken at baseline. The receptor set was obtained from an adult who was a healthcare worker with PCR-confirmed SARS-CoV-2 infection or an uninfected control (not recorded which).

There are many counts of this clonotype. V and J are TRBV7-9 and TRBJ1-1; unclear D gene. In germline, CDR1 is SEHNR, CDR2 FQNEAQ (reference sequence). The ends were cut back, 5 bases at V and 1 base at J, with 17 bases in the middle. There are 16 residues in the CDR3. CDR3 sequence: CASSPGSVLENTEAFF. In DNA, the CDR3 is TGTGCCAGCAGCCCGGGTTCTGTACTGGAGAACACTGAAGCTTTCTTT.

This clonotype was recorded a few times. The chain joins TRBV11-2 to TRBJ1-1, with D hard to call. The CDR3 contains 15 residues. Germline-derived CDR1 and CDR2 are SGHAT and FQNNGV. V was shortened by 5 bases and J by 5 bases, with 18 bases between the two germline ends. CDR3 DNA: TGTGCCAGCAGCCCGCTTGGAAGGCAGAATACTGAAGCTTTCTTT. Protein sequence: CASSPLGRQNTEAFF. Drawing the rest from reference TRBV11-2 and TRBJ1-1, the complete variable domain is EAGVAQSPRYKIIEKRQSVAFWCNPISGHATLYWYQQILGQGPKLLIQFQNNGVVDDSQLPKDRFSAERLKGVDSTLKIQPAKLEDSAVYLCASSPLGRQNTEAFFGQGTRLTVV.

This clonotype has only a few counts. CDR3 DNA sequence: TGTGCCAGCAGCTTCCGACAGGGTGGGGAGACCCAGTACTTC. Its translation is CASSFRQGGETQYF. V and J are TRBV7-8 and TRBJ2-5; TRBD1 agrees at 7 bases. The CDR3 contains 14 residues. Germline CDR1 SGHVS, CDR2 FQNEAQ. J was trimmed by 5 bases and V by 3 bases; bases with no gene match: 6.

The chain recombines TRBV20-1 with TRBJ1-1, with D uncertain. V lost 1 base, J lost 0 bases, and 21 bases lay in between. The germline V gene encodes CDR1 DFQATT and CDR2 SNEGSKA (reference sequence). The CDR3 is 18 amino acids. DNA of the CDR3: TGCAGTGCTAGAGGGGCAGGCGGCCCTTATGTTATGAACACTGAAGCTTTCTTT. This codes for CSARGAGGPYVMNTEAFF.

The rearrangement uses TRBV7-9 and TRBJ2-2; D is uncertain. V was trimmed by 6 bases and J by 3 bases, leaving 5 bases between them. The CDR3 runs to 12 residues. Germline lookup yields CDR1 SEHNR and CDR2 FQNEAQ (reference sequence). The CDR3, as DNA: TGTGCCAGCAGGGCACACACCGGGGAGCTGTTTTTT. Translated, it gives CASRAHTGELFF.

The DNA for the CDR3 is TGTGCCAGCAGTGAAGGCGGGGGGGTAAGGCAGTTCTTC. It is translated as CASSEGGGVRQFF. The rearrangement joins TRBV6-4 to TRBJ2-1; TRBD2 matches at 9 bases. Germline values: CDR1 MRHNA, CDR2 SNTAGT. This CDR3 region has 13 residues. The V and J ends lost 3 bases and 12 bases, in that order; junction bases with no gene match: 6.

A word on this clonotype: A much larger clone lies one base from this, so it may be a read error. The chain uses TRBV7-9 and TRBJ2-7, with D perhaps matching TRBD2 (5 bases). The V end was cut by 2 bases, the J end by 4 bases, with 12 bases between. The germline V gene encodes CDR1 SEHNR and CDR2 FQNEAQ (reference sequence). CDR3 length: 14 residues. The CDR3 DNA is TGTGCCAGCAGCTTACCGGGAATAGGGTACGAGCAGTACTTC. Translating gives CASSLPGIGYEQYF.

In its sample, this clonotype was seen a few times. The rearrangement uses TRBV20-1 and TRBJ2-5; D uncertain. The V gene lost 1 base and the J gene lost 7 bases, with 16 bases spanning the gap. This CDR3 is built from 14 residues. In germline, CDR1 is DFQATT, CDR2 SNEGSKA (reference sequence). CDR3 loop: CSARAPATAVTQYF. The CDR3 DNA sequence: TGCAGTGCTAGAGCCCCGGCCACGGCGGTGACCCAGTACTTC.

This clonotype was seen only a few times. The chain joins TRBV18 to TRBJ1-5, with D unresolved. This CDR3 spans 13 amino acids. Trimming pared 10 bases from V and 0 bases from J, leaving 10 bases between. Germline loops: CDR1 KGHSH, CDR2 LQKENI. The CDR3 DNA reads TGTGCCACCTCGGAGTATAGCAATCAGCCCCAGCATTTT. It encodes CATSEYSNQPQHF.

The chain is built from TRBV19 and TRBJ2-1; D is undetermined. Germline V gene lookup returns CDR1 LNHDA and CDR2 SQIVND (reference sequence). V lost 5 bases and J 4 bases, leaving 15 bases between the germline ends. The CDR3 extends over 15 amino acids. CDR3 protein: CASSSYVDSYNEQFF. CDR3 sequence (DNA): TGTGCCAGTAGTTCGTATGTCGACTCATACAATGAGCAGTTCTTC. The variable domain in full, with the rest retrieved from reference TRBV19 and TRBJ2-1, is DGGITQSPKYLFRKEGQNVTLSCEQNLNHDAMYWYRQDPGQGLRLIYYSQIVNDFQKGDIAEGYSVSREKKESFPLTVTSAQKNPTAFYLCASSSYVDSYNEQFFGPGTRLTVL.

The CDR3 region has the DNA TGCGCCAGCAGCCAAGAGGACACCTCCTACAATGAGCAGTTCTTC. This sequence encodes CASSQEDTSYNEQFF. The chain combines TRBV4-1 with TRBJ2-1; D is possibly TRBD1 (5 bases). Trimming took 0 bases from V and 0 from J, leaving 6 bases between them. The CDR3 is 15 amino acids. Germline lookup yields CDR1 MGHRA and CDR2 YSYEKL.

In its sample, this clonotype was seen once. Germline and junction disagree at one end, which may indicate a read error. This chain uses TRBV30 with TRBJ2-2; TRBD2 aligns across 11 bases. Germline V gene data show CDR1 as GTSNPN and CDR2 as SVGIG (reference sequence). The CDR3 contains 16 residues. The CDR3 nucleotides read TGTACCTGGAGTGCCACTAGCGGGAGGAACACCGGGGAGCTGTTTTTT. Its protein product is CTWSATSGRNTGELFF. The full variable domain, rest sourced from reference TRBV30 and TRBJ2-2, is SQTIHQWPATLVQPVGSPLSLECTVEGTSNPNLYWYRQAAGRGLQLLFYSVGIGQISSEVPQNLSASRPQDRQFILSSKKLLLSDSGFYLCTWSATSGRNTGELFFGEGSRLTVL.

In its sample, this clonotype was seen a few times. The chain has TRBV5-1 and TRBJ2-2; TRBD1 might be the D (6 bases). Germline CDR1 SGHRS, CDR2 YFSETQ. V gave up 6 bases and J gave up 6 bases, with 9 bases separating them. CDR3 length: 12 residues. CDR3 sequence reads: CASTRQAGELFF. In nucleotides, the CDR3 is TGCGCCAGCACCAGACAGGCCGGGGAGCTGTTTTTT.

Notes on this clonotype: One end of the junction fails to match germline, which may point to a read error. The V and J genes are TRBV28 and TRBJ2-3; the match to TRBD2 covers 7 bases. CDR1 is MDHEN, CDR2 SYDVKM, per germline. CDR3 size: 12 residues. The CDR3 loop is CASSPLGGGPFF. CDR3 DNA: TGTGCCAGCAGCCCCCTTGGGGGAGGGCCCTTTTTT.

The CDR3 spells CASSLLRGTGYEQYF. The CDR3 DNA is TGTGCCAGCAGCCTCTTACGGGGGACGGGCTACGAGCAGTACTTC. V is TRBV12-3 or TRBV12-4 and J is TRBJ2-7, with a possible D match to TRBD2 (6 bases). This CDR3 comprises 15 residues. Trimming cost V 6 bases and J 3 bases, with 18 bases left between them.

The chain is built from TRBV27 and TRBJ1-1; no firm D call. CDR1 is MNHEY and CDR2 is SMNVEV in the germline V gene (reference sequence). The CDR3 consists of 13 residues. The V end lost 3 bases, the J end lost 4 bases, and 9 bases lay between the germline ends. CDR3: CASSFQRTTEAFF. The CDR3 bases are TGTGCCAGCAGTTTTCAGAGGACCACTGAAGCTTTCTTT.

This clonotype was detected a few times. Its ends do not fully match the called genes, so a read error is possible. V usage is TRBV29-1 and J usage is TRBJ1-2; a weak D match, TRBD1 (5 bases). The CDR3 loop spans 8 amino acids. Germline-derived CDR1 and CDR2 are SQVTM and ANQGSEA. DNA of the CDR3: TGCAGCGTTGCCCCCGACAGCTTC. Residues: CSVAPDSF.

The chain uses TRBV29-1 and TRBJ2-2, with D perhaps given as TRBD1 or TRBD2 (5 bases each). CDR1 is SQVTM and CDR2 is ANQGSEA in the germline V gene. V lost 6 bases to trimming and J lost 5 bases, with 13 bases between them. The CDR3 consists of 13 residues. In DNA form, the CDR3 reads TGCAGCGTCGGGACCCTGGGAACCGGGGAGCTGTTTTTT. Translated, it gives CSVGTLGTGELFF.

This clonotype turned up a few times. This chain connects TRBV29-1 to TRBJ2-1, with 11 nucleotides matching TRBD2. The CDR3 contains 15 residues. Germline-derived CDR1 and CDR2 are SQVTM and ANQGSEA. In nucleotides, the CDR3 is TGCAGTGGAAAACGACTAGCGGGAATCTACAATGAGCAGTTCTTC. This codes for CSGKRLAGIYNEQFF.